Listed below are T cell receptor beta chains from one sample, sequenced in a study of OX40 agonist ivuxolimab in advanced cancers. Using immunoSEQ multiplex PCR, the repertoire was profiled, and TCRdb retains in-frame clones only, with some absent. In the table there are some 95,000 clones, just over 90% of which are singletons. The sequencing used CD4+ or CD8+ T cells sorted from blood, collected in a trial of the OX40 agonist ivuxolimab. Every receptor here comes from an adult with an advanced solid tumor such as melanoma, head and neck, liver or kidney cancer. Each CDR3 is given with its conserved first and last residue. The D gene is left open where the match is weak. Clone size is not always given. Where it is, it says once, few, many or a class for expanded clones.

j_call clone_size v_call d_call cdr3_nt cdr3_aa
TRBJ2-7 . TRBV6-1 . TGTGCCAGCAGTGCCCTCTACGAGCAGTACTTC CASSALYEQYF
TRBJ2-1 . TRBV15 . TGTGCCACCAGCAGATCCTTTGACACCTACAATGAGCAGTTCTTC CATSRSFDTYNEQFF
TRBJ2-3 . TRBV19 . TGTGCCAGTAGTATAGTGGCAGGTCCCACAGATACGCAGTATTTT CASSIVAGPTDTQYF
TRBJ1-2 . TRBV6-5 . TGTGCCAGCAGTGAAGAAGGGGCGACCTATGGCTACACCTTC CASSEEGATYGYTF
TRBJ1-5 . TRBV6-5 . TGTGCCAGCAGTTACTCGACATCGGGGATCAATCAGCCCCAGCATTTT CASSYSTSGINQPQHF
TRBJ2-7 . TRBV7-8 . TGTGCCAGCAGCTCTCCGGGGCCTACTCCCTACGAGCAGTACTTC CASSSPGPTPYEQYF
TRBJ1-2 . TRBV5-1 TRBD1 TGCGCCAGCAGCTTGATTGACAGGGCTGGCTACACCTTC CASSLIDRAGYTF
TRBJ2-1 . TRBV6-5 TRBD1 TGTGCCAGCAGTTTCTCCGAGGGACAGGGCCACAATGAGCAGTTCTTC CASSFSEGQGHNEQFF
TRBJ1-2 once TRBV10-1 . TGCGCCAGCAGTGAGCCACGGGGTCGGACAGTGAAAGGTAACTATGGCTACACCTTC CASSEPRGRTVKGNYGYTF
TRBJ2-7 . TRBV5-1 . TGCGCCAGCAGCTTATTCCAACTAGGGGCTTCCTCCGAGCAGTACTTC CASSLFQLGASSEQYF
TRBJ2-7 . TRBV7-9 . TGTGCCAGCAGCTTAGAAGCCTACGAGCAGTACTTC CASSLEAYEQYF
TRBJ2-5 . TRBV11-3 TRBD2 TGTGCCAGCAGCCCAGGGACTAGCGGGGAACTTCAAGAGACCCAGTACTTC CASSPGTSGELQETQYF